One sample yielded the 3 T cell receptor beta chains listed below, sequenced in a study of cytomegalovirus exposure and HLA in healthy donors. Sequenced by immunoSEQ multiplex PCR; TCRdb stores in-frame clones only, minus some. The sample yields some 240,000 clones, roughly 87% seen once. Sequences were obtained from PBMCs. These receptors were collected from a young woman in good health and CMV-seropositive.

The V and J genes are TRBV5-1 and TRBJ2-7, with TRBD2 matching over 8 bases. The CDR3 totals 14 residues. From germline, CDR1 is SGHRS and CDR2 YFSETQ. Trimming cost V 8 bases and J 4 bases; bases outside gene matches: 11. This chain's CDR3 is CASRSGSTLYEQYF. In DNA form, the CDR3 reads TGCGCCAGTCGGAGCGGGAGTACGCTATACGAGCAGTACTTC.

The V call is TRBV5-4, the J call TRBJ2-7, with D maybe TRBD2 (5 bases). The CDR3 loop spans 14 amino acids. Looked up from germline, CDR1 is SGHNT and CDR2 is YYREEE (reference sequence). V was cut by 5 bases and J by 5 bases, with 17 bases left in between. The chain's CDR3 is CASSLEGRTHEQYF. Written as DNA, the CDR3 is TGTGCCAGCAGTCTCGAAGGGAGAACCCACGAGCAGTACTTC.

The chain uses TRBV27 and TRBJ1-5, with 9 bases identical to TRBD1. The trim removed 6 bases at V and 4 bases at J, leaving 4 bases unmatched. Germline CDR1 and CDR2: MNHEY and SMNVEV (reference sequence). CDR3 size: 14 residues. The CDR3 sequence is CASRVTGGNQPQHF. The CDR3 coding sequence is TGTGCCAGCAGGGTGACAGGGGGAAATCAGCCCCAGCATTTT.